This passage covers 24 T cell receptor beta chains from one sample sequenced in a study of shared clonotypes between healthy human individuals. Measured with immunoSEQ multiplex PCR; TCRdb has only the in-frame clones, and not every one. The sample has over a million clones; approximately 97% are singletons. The specimen sequenced was naive CD4+ T cells sorted from blood. Subset given: CD45RA+ positively selected. The receptors come from a man aged 25-45 years in good health.

The rearrangement links TRBV28 to TRBJ2-7, with D possibly matching TRBD1 (6 bases). Germline V gives CDR1 MDHEN, CDR2 SYDVKM. The V end lost 6 bases, the J end lost 5 bases, and 14 bases lay between the germline ends. This CDR3 comprises 13 residues. This chain's CDR3 is CASRPPGVHEQYF. The CDR3 DNA reads as TGTGCCAGCAGGCCACCAGGGGTCCACGAGCAGTACTTC. Combining the CDR3 with reference TRBV28 and TRBJ2-7 gives the whole variable domain DVKVTQSSRYLVKRTGEKVFLECVQDMDHENMFWYRQDPGLGLRLIYFSYDVKMKEKGDIPEGYSVSREKKERFSLILESASTNQTSMYLCASRPPGVHEQYFGPGTRLTVT.

The chain uses TRBV9 and TRBJ2-2, with TRBD2 matching 8 bases. CDR3 size: 15 residues. With 2 bases clipped from V and 2 bases from J, the junction kept 2 bases outside the gene matches. Germline assignment: CDR1 SGDLS and CDR2 YYNGEE. CDR3 in amino acids: CASSVIAGNTGELFF. Here the CDR3 DNA reads TGTGCCAGCAGCGTGATAGCGGGAAACACCGGGGAGCTGTTTTTT.

V usage is TRBV5-1 and J usage is TRBJ2-5; tentatively, D is TRBD1 (6 bases). V lost 3 bases to trimming and J lost 5 bases, with 17 bases between them. The CDR3 loop spans 15 amino acids. CDR1 and CDR2 (germline): SGHRS, YFSETQ. The CDR3 is CASSSNREIYETQYF. The CDR3 bases are TGCGCCAGCAGCTCCAACAGGGAAATATACGAGACCCAGTACTTC.

The chain combines TRBV7-2 with TRBJ2-3; tentative D call: TRBD1 (6 bases). The germline V gene encodes CDR1 SGHTA and CDR2 FQGNSA. The CDR3 has 14 residues. V was cut by 5 bases and J by 2 bases, with 11 bases left in between. The CDR3 DNA reads TGTGCCAGCAGCATGACAGGACCCACAGATACGCAGTATTTT. It codes for CASSMTGPTDTQYF.

This clone has only one observation. Additional DNA sequences in this sample encode the identical CDR3. The gene calls are TRBV30 and TRBJ2-3, with D maybe TRBD2 (5 bases). V gave up 0 bases and J gave up 0 bases, with 7 bases separating them. The germline CDR1 and CDR2 sequences are GTSNPN and SVGIG (reference sequence). The CDR3 spans 14 residues. In nucleotides, the CDR3 is TGTGCCTGGAGTGTGGGCGGGAGCACAGATACGCAGTATTTT. Translation gives CAWSVGGSTDTQYF.

The chain employs TRBV21-1 and TRBJ1-5; TRBD1, as called in the table, went unchecked against the DNA. TRBV21-1 is reported as a pseudogene. CDR3 length equals 16 residues. The DNA of the CDR3 is TGTGCCAGCAGCAAGTCCTATTGGGGGCGCAATCAGCCCCAGCATTTT. It yields the protein CASSKSYWGRNQPQHF.

CDR3 sequence: CASSQAGTALSYEQYF. The CDR3 nucleotides read TGTGCCAGCAGCCAAGCCGGGACAGCCCTCTCCTACGAGCAGTACTTC. The chain combines TRBV14 with TRBJ2-7; 7 bases agree with TRBD1. Germline-derived CDR1 and CDR2 are SGHDN and FVKESK. Losses at the gene ends were 1 base for V and 0 bases for J; bases not matched to a gene: 6. The CDR3 loop spans 16 amino acids.

The rearrangement joins TRBV25-1 to TRBJ2-7, with TRBD1 identical over 9 bases. CDR1 is MGHDK and CDR2 is SYGVNS in the germline V gene. The length of the CDR3 is 15 residues. The junction had 4 bases not matched to a gene; V was cut back by 1 base and J by 3 bases. CDR3 amino acids: CASSESGTGRYEQYF. DNA of the CDR3: TGTGCCAGCAGTGAATCAGGGACAGGGCGCTACGAGCAGTACTTC.

J is TRBJ2-5 and V is TRBV6-5, with a tentative D call TRBD1 (9 bases). This CDR3 is 14 amino acids long. V was clipped by 5 bases and J by 6 bases, with 16 bases between them. Germline CDR1 is MNHEY and CDR2 is SVGAGI. This CDR3 reads CASSRGGTGKTQYF. The CDR3 DNA sequence: TGTGCCAGCAGTCGCGGGGGGACAGGGAAGACCCAGTACTTC.

The DNA for the CDR3 is TGTGCCAGCAGCCTCCCCGCGGGTATCGGAAACACCATATATTTT. It specifies CASSLPAGIGNTIYF. The V gene is TRBV7-9, the J gene TRBJ1-3; D not certain. Germline CDR1 is SEHNR and CDR2 is FQNEAQ (reference sequence). This CDR3 is 15 amino acids long. The V end was cut by 5 bases, the J end by 4 bases, with 15 bases between.

The V gene is TRBV29-1, the J gene TRBJ2-3; D possibly matches TRBD1 or TRBD2 (6 bases each). The germline V gene has CDR1 SQVTM and CDR2 ANQGSEA. The V end was cut by 8 bases, the J end by 1 base, with 16 bases between. The CDR3 extends over 14 amino acids. The CDR3 DNA is TGCAGCATCGGGACTCCAGGGGGCACAGATACGCAGTATTTT. The encoded protein is CSIGTPGGTDTQYF.

This chain joins TRBV23-1 and TRBJ2-3; the match to TRBD2 covers 9 bases. TRBV23-1 is an ORF, and what it does is uncertain. This CDR3 spans 16 amino acids. The V and J ends lost 0 bases and 2 bases, in that order; junction bases with no gene match: 3. The CDR3 DNA sequence: TGCGCCAGCAGTCAATCCTGCGGGAGGGACACAGATACGCAGTATTTT. Residues: CASSQSCGRDTDTQYF.

The chain combines TRBV2 with TRBJ2-3; D may be TRBD2 (6 bases). Looked up from germline, CDR1 is SNHLY and CDR2 is FYNNEI. The length of the CDR3 is 14 residues. With 7 bases removed from V and 0 bases from J, the gap between germline ends came to 11 bases. CDR3 bases: TGTGCCAGCAAAAGGGACTCTAGCACAGATACGCAGTATTTT. This gives the protein CASKRDSSTDTQYF.

This clone was counted a single time. The rearrangement uses TRBV5-4 and TRBJ1-4; D remains unclear. Germline CDR1 and CDR2: SGHNT and YYREEE (reference sequence). The CDR3 runs 15 residues. V lost 2 bases to trimming and J lost 0 bases, with 8 bases between them. The CDR3 bases are TGTGCCAGCAGCTTAGGATCCTCAACTAATGAAAAACTGTTTTTT. Encoded protein: CASSLGSSTNEKLFF.

This clone was counted between two and nine times. This sequence joins TRBV30 and TRBJ2-5, with D possibly matching TRBD2 (5 bases). Looked up from germline, CDR1 is GTSNPN and CDR2 is SVGIG (reference sequence). V lost 0 bases to trimming and J lost 5 bases, with 10 bases between them. The length of the CDR3 is 13 residues. The CDR3 region is CAWSVGGGETQYF. The CDR3 DNA reads TGTGCCTGGAGTGTAGGTGGCGGGGAGACCCAGTACTTC.

This CDR3 reads CASSLVAGIYEQYF. The DNA of the CDR3 is TGTGCCAGCAGTTTAGTTGCGGGGATCTACGAGCAGTACTTC. The chain has TRBV28 and TRBJ2-7; D might be TRBD2 (6 bases). V gave up 2 bases and J gave up 3 bases, with 11 bases separating them. CDR1 and CDR2 (germline): MDHEN, SYDVKM. CDR3 size: 14 residues.

V gene TRBV28 combines with J gene TRBJ1-5; 9 bases are a match to TRBD1. Losses at the gene ends were 8 bases for V and 6 bases for J; bases not matched to a gene: 5. Germline V gene lookup returns CDR1 MDHEN and CDR2 SYDVKM. The CDR3 runs to 13 residues. The CDR3 nucleotides read TGTGCCAGCGGACAGGGGAGCGGTCAGCCCCAGCATTTT. This translates into CASGQGSGQPQHF.

The genes are TRBV5-1 and TRBJ1-4; 8 bases are shared with TRBD1. CDR3 length: 13 amino acids. After removal of 7 bases from V and 5 bases from J, the junction contained 4 bases not matched to a gene. CDR1 SGHRS and CDR2 YFSETQ come from the germline V gene. The CDR3, as DNA: TGCGCCAGCTCGGGACAGGAGAATGAAAAACTGTTTTTT. The encoded protein is CASSGQENEKLFF.

The V gene is TRBV7-8, the J gene TRBJ2-1; the match to TRBD2 covers 12 bases. V shed 3 bases and J 7 bases; nucleotides not matched to a gene: 16. The germline CDR1 and CDR2 sequences are SGHVS and FQNEAQ. This CDR3 contains 19 residues. CDR3 in amino acids: CASSLGPGLAGIKLNEQFF. The CDR3 coding sequence is TGTGCCAGCAGCTTGGGGCCGGGACTAGCGGGTATCAAGCTTAATGAGCAGTTCTTC.

Turning to this clone: The sample holds other DNA sequences that translate to the same CDR3. The chain combines TRBV18 with TRBJ1-1; the D is unclear. V lost 0 bases, J lost 2 bases, and 1 base lay in between. The V gene's germline CDR1 is KGHSH and CDR2 LQKENI. CDR3 length: 12 amino acids. As DNA, the CDR3 is TGTGCCAGCTCACCACCCAACACTGAAGCTTTCTTT. This gives the protein CASSPPNTEAFF.

The genes are TRBV11-3 and TRBJ2-5; D call uncertain. V was cut by 6 bases and J by 3 bases, with 11 bases left in between. Germline values: CDR1 SGHNT, CDR2 YENEEA. The CDR3 consists of 13 residues. The CDR3 sequence is CASSSGYEETQYF. The CDR3 nucleotides are TGTGCCAGCAGTTCCGGGTATGAAGAGACCCAGTACTTC.

V gene TRBV6-5 combines with J gene TRBJ2-5, with unresolved D. Germline-derived CDR1 and CDR2 are MNHEY and SVGAGI. Deletions cut 0 bases from V and 0 bases from J, with 8 bases between. The CDR3 is 15 amino acids. Here the CDR3 reads CASSYSNPYQETQYF. CDR3 nucleotide sequence: TGTGCCAGCAGTTACTCGAACCCGTACCAAGAGACCCAGTACTTC.

This clone was observed a single time. The rearrangement joins TRBV11-2 to TRBJ1-1, with D uncertain. V lost 1 base to trimming and J lost 11 bases, with 14 bases between them. The germline V gene encodes CDR1 SGHAT and CDR2 FQNNGV. The CDR3 is 13 amino acids. The CDR3 protein is CASSLGGILEAFF. In nucleotides, the CDR3 is TGTGCCAGCAGCTTAGGAGGGATCCTTGAGGCTTTCTTT.

The chain couples TRBV6-1 to TRBJ2-5; D is possibly TRBD2 (5 bases). CDR1 MNHNS and CDR2 SASEGT come from the germline V gene. This CDR3 has 15 amino acids. The germline V and J ends were trimmed by 4 bases and 3 bases, with 15 bases remaining between them. CDR3 protein: CASSVGVVREETQYF. DNA of the CDR3: TGTGCCAGCAGTGTCGGGGTAGTGAGGGAAGAGACCCAGTACTTC.